Listed below are T cell receptor beta chains from one sample, sequenced in a study of Ad26.COV2.S vaccination and SARS-CoV-2 variants. Clones were read by immunoSEQ multiplex PCR, and TCRdb kept only the in-frame ones, dropping some. This sample yields a few hundred thousand clones, of which roughly 85% are seen a single time; roughly 3% belongs to the top ten. The source material was peripheral blood, sampled in a trial of Ad26.COV2.S vaccine versus placebo. Source of these receptors: a person aged 18 to 59 who received the Ad26.COV2.S COVID-19 vaccine or a placebo. CDR3s include the opening cysteine and the closing phenylalanine or tryptophan. Each record gives: clone size, J gene, D gene, V gene, CDR3 DNA, CDR3 protein. D genes are given only for firm matches. The listing skips clone size in some rows; elsewhere it reads once, few, many or a size class.

NA | TRBJ2-4 | TRBD2 | TRBV11-3 | TGTGCCAGCAGCCCCGGAGGGGCGGGAGGAGGTATTCAGTACTTC | CASSPGGAGGGIQYF
NA | TRBJ2-3 | NA | TRBV7-9 | TGTGCCAGCAGCTTAGACCGCACAGATACGCAGTATTTT | CASSLDRTDTQYF
NA | TRBJ2-5 | NA | TRBV5-1 | TGCGCCAGCAGCTTGGCCTCACGACAAGAGACCCAGTACTTC | CASSLASRQETQYF
NA | TRBJ2-7 | NA | TRBV6-1 | TGTGCCAGCAGTGAATTTAGGGGGGCCTGGGGCGAGCAGTACTTC | CASSEFRGAWGEQYF
NA | TRBJ2-5 | TRBD2 | TRBV3-1/TRBV3-2 | TGTGCCAGCAGAGAACTTCAGCGGGGGGCTCGGGAGACCCAGTACTTC | CASRELQRGARETQYF
NA | TRBJ1-4 | TRBD1 | TRBV5-1 | TGCGCCAGCAGCTTGGGTAGGGGGCTGAATGAAAAACTGTTTTTT | CASSLGRGLNEKLFF
NA | TRBJ1-5 | NA | TRBV4-1 | TGCGCCAGCAGCCAAGAGAGAGCGATCCGCCTAAATCAGCCCCAGCATTTT | CASSQERAIRLNQPQHF
NA | TRBJ2-3 | NA | TRBV2 | TGTGCCAGCAGTGAAGCGCTTCCGGGGAAAGATACGCAGTATTTT | CASSEALPGKDTQYF
NA | TRBJ1-1 | TRBD1 | TRBV18 | TGTGCCAGCTCACCCTCCGACAGGGTGAACACTGAAGCTTTCTTT | CASSPSDRVNTEAFF
NA | TRBJ2-5 | NA | TRBV7-3 | TGTGCCAGCAGCGAAACAGGGTCGGGGGCCCAGTACTTC | CASSETGSGAQYF
NA | TRBJ2-3 | TRBD2 | TRBV9 | TGTGCCAGCAGCGTAGGATTGCGGGGGGACCGCACAGATACGCAGTATTTT | CASSVGLRGDRTDTQYF
NA | TRBJ1-1 | NA | TRBV10-3 | TGTGCCATCAGTGGACAGACCGCGGTTGGAGCTTTCTTT | CAISGQTAVGAFF
once | TRBJ1-5 | TRBD1 | TRBV19 | TGTGCCAGTAGTATGTGGGGACAGGGTAATCAGCCCCAGCATTTT | CASSMWGQGNQPQHF
NA | TRBJ1-3 | NA | TRBV15 | TGTGCCACCAGCAGAAGTAAAAACACCATATATTTT | CATSRSKNTIYF
NA | TRBJ2-3 | NA | TRBV4-2 | TGTGCCAGCAGCCAAGACGTTGCGGCAGATACGCAGTATTTT | CASSQDVAADTQYF
NA | TRBJ2-7 | NA | TRBV2 | TGTGCCACCCGGGGGATTCCCCCCTACGAGCAGTACTTC | CATRGIPPYEQYF
NA | TRBJ2-1 | TRBD2 | TRBV5-4 | TGTGCCAGCAGCTCGGATGGACTAGTCGTCAATGAGCAGTTCTTC | CASSSDGLVVNEQFF
NA | TRBJ2-3 | NA | TRBV9 | TGTGCCAGCAGCGTATCGGGGTCGCGTGGTAGCACAGATACGCAGTATTTT | CASSVSGSRGSTDTQYF
NA | TRBJ2-2 | NA | TRBV25-1 | TGTGCCAGCAGTGGGGGACGGGAGAACACCGGGGAGCTGTTTTTT | CASSGGRENTGELFF
once | TRBJ2-1 | TRBD2 | TRBV7-3 | TGTGCCAGCAGCCCGACAACCGGTCTAGCGGGAGGACACAATGAGCAGTTCTTC | CASSPTTGLAGGHNEQFF
NA | TRBJ1-2 | NA | TRBV30 | TGTGCCTGGAGTGTACGAGGGGGGTTCGGCTACACCTTC | CAWSVRGGFGYTF
NA | TRBJ2-5 | NA | TRBV24-1 | TGTGCCACCAGTGAGCGGGGACAGAAACAAGAGACCCAGTACTTC | CATSERGQKQETQYF
NA | TRBJ1-6 | NA | TRBV18 | TGTGCCAGCTCACCACAAAGTGATAATTCACCCCTCCACTTT | CASSPQSDNSPLHF
once | TRBJ2-2 | NA | TRBV4-3 | TGCGCCAGCAGCCAAGATTCGAGGACCCACACCGGGGAGCTGTTTTTT | CASSQDSRTHTGELFF
NA | TRBJ1-2 | NA | TRBV13 | TGTGCCAGCAGCCCGGACCGGAGGGGGAGCCATGGCTACACCTTC | CASSPDRRGSHGYTF
NA | TRBJ1-5 | NA | TRBV2 | TGTGCCAGCACCTCTTGGATCCGGGGGGGCAATCAGCCCCAGCATTTT | CASTSWIRGGNQPQHF
once | TRBJ2-3 | NA | TRBV19 | TGTGCCAGTCGCCGGGCGGCGAGCACAGATACGCAGTATTTT | CASRRAASTDTQYF
NA | TRBJ2-1 | TRBD2 | TRBV2 | TGTGCCAGCAAGTTCCTAGCGGGATACAATGAGCAGTTCTTC | CASKFLAGYNEQFF
few | TRBJ2-1 | TRBD1 | TRBV7-2 | TGTGCCAGCAGCCAAGACAGGGGGACCTCCAATGAGCAGTTCTTC | CASSQDRGTSNEQFF
NA | TRBJ2-2 | NA | TRBV29-1 | TGCAGCGTTACCCCCCGGGGCTCTGACACCGGGGAGCTGTTTTTT | CSVTPRGSDTGELFF
NA | TRBJ2-1 | NA | TRBV11-3 | TGTGCCAGCAGCCCTACTAGTCACAATGAGCAGTTCTTC | CASSPTSHNEQFF
NA | TRBJ1-6 | NA | TRBV5-4 | TGTGCCAGCAGCTTGGGCGGGACCTATAATTCACCCCTCCACTTT | CASSLGGTYNSPLHF
few | TRBJ1-6 | NA | TRBV9 | TGTGCCAGCAGCCCAACGCAGGGTTCACCCCTCCACTTT | CASSPTQGSPLHF
NA | TRBJ1-1 | NA | TRBV6-6 | TGTGCCAGCAGAGCCACCAGGGGCGGGAACACTGAAGCTTTCTTT | CASRATRGGNTEAFF
NA | TRBJ2-1 | TRBD2 | TRBV7-8 | TGTGCCAGCAGCCTACGTAGCGGGATAGTCAATGAGCAGTTCTTC | CASSLRSGIVNEQFF
NA | TRBJ2-3 | NA | TRBV7-2 | TGTGCCAGCAGATTAGCGGCTAGCACAGATACGCAGTATTTT | CASRLAASTDTQYF
NA | TRBJ1-2 | NA | TRBV4-2 | TGTGCCAGCAGCCAAGCTCCAGATAACTATGGCTACACCTTC | CASSQAPDNYGYTF
NA | TRBJ2-3 | TRBD2 | TRBV7-2 | TGTGCCAGCAGCTTGGGACTAGCCACAGATACGCAGTATTTT | CASSLGLATDTQYF
NA | TRBJ1-4 | NA | TRBV19 | TGTGCCAGTAGTCAGGGGTACGAAAAACTGTTTTTT | CASSQGYEKLFF
NA | TRBJ1-3 | NA | TRBV11-2 | TGTGCCTCCCGGGACCTCTCTGGAAACACCATATATTTT | CASRDLSGNTIYF
NA | TRBJ2-1 | TRBD2 | TRBV7-2 | TGTGCCAGCAGCTTAAACCGGGCGGGAGGGTCCTACAATGAGCAGTTCTTC | CASSLNRAGGSYNEQFF
NA | TRBJ1-1 | NA | TRBV5-5 | TGTGCCAGCAGCCAACAGGTGAACACTGAAGCTTTCTTT | CASSQQVNTEAFF